This TCR beta chain was obtained from a study of blood T cells in healthy people across ages. At least ten counts were recorded for this clonotype. The germline V gene has CDR1 LGHNA and CDR2 YSLEER. The CDR3 is made up of 14 amino acids. V lost 0 bases and J lost 7, with 11 bases in between. Extracted total RNA amounted to at least 5.5 micrograms for each sample. The use of a sample-barcoded 5' primer and a J-beta primer mix characterized a second PCR of roughly 6 to 11 cycles. TCRdb reprocessed the 5' RACE reads with MiXCR, giving one entry per CDR3 protein. The profile shows 750,000 to 1,000,000 distinct CDR3 sequences, around 29% of them singletons. These same data were also listed under a study on T cells of mothers and their children. That report notes: A second PCR was performed with the M1S primer. This primer added sample barcodes and 2-4 random nucleotides. The overlap seen between related mothers and children slightly exceeded that of unrelated pairs, though not significantly.

This TCR was recovered from a woman in her thirties or forties in good health. The sequenced sample was blood. The chain couples TRBV4-3 to TRBJ2-3; D is unresolved. This chain's CDR3 is CASSQDFQQHTQYF. CDR3 bases: TGCGCCAGCAGCCAAGATTTCCAGCAACATACGCAGTATTTT.